The entry below describes one TCR beta chain. The data originate from a study of control samples from healthy donors and cancer patients. Method: immunoSEQ multiplex PCR; TCRdb's copy keeps in-frame clones and lacks some. The table shows 260,000 or so clones, with around 80% occurring only once. The CDR3 runs 12 residues. V was trimmed by 5 bases and J by 9 bases, leaving 8 bases between them. This receptor was identified in an older woman with lung cancer. V is TRBV12-3 or TRBV12-4 and J is TRBJ1-6, with no clear D. What was sequenced was PBMCs. The CDR3 coding sequence is TGTGCCAGCAGTCTTCCTAGTTCACCCCTCCACTTT. Encoded protein: CASSLPSSPLHF.